The 23 T cell receptor beta chains presented below share a single source sample, sequenced in a study of OX40 agonist ivuxolimab in advanced cancers. Profiled with immunoSEQ multiplex PCR; TCRdb holds only in-frame clones, not every one. Of tens of thousands of clones detected, 89% appear once; the ten largest clones hold 0.19%. The material sequenced was CD4+ or CD8+ T cells sorted from blood, taken in a trial of the OX40 agonist ivuxolimab. The receptor set was obtained from an adult with an advanced solid tumor such as melanoma, head and neck, liver or kidney cancer.

This chain connects TRBV5-1 to TRBJ1-1, with no clear D. V was trimmed by 0 bases and J by 1 base, leaving 7 bases between them. From germline, CDR1 is SGHRS and CDR2 YFSETQ. The length of the CDR3 is 14 residues. The DNA for the CDR3 is TGCGCCAGCAGCTTGGATGGCGGGAACACTGAAGCTTTCTTT. Translation gives CASSLDGGNTEAFF.

This chain joins TRBV6-6 and TRBJ2-3; 14 bases align to TRBD2. V shed 10 bases and J 4 bases; nucleotides not matched to a gene: 4. In germline, CDR1 is MNHNY, CDR2 SVGAGI (reference sequence). The CDR3 totals 14 residues. This chain's CDR3 is CATRLAGGSDTQYF. Here the CDR3 DNA reads TGTGCCACCCGACTAGCGGGAGGGTCAGATACGCAGTATTTT.

As to this clone: At one end the junction does not follow the germline gene, possibly because of a read error. The chain joins TRBV7-7 to TRBJ2-7; 9 nucleotides agree with TRBD2. TRBJ2-1 explains the end of the DNA better; the J call may be wrong. The CDR3 contains 15 residues. Germline CDR1 reads SSHAT; CDR2 reads FNYEAQ (reference sequence). CDR3 DNA: TGTGCTAGCAGCTTATCTAGCGGGGTGTTCGATGAGCAGTTCTTC. Translating gives CASSLSSGVFDEQFF.

The rearrangement uses TRBV7-2 and TRBJ1-3; D is undetermined. In germline, CDR1 is SGHTA, CDR2 FQGNSA. The CDR3 length is 14 residues. With 5 bases removed from V and 3 bases from J, the gap between germline ends came to 11 bases. This CDR3 reads CASSPDWGGNTIYF. The CDR3 coding sequence is TGTGCCAGCAGCCCAGATTGGGGTGGAAACACCATATATTTT.

The chain links TRBV18 to TRBJ2-1, with TRBD2 matching over 9 bases. The CDR3 sequence is 15 residues long. J was trimmed by 5 bases and V by 0 bases; bases with no gene match: 2. The germline gives CDR1 KGHSH, CDR2 LQKENI. Here the CDR3 reads CASSPPGLADNEQFF. The CDR3 DNA is TGTGCCAGCTCACCACCGGGACTAGCTGACAATGAGCAGTTCTTC.

This clone is a singleton in its sample. The chain employs TRBV11-3 and TRBJ2-3; TRBD2 is a possible D gene (5 bases). V lost 5 bases, J lost 5 bases, and 11 bases lay in between. Looked up from germline, CDR1 is SGHNT and CDR2 is YENEEA. The CDR3 totals 13 residues. CDR3 bases: TGTGCCAGCAGCCCGCCGGGGATAGATACGCAGTATTTT. This sequence encodes CASSPPGIDTQYF.

V gene TRBV7-2 combines with J gene TRBJ2-3; a possible D gene is TRBD2 (6 bases). V was shortened by 4 bases and J by 4 bases, with 15 bases between the two germline ends. CDR3 size: 15 residues. The germline CDR1 and CDR2 sequences are SGHTA and FQGNSA. Written as DNA, the CDR3 is TGTGCCAGCAGCTCCGGAGGGCGTTATCCAGATACGCAGTATTTT. It yields the protein CASSSGGRYPDTQYF.

The chain is built from TRBV11-2 and TRBJ2-7, with TRBD2 as a possible D gene (6 bases). The ends were cut back, 4 bases at V and 0 bases at J, with 19 bases in the middle. Germline V CDR1 and CDR2: SGHAT, FQNNGV. This CDR3 region has 17 residues. CDR3 nucleotides: TGTGCCAGCAGCTCTCTAGGTGGATTGCGGGACTCCTACGAGCAGTACTTC. Its protein is CASSSLGGLRDSYEQYF.

The CDR3 reads CASSLTRDNPGDTQYF. CDR3 nucleotides: TGTGCCAGCAGCTTAACGCGGGATAATCCCGGAGATACGCAGTATTTT. V usage is TRBV7-3 and J usage is TRBJ2-3, with a tentative D call TRBD2 (6 bases). This CDR3 spans 16 amino acids. Per germline, CDR1 SGHTA and CDR2 FQGTGA. Trimming left V 0 bases short and J 5 bases short, with 15 bases between.

The chain's CDR3 is CASSPATFEQFF. CDR3 coding DNA: TGTGCCAGCAGCCCCGCGACATTTGAGCAGTTCTTC. This chain uses TRBV7-2 with TRBJ2-1; unclear D gene. CDR3 size: 12 residues. Germline assignment: CDR1 SGHTA and CDR2 FQGNSA. V lost 5 bases and J lost 9, with 11 bases in between.

V gene TRBV5-6 combines with J gene TRBJ2-1, with D tentatively TRBD1 (6 bases). Deletions cut 4 bases from V and 4 bases from J, with 15 bases between. In germline, CDR1 is SGHDT, CDR2 YYEEEE. The CDR3 runs to 15 residues. DNA of the CDR3: TGTGCCAGCAGCCCGGCAGGGGCCGTATACAATGAGCAGTTCTTC. Translating gives CASSPAGAVYNEQFF.

V usage is TRBV18 and J usage is TRBJ2-3; D is perhaps TRBD2 (6 bases). The CDR3 has 16 amino acids. The V end lost 1 base, the J end lost 4 bases, and 15 bases lay between the germline ends. In germline, CDR1 is KGHSH, CDR2 LQKENI. CDR3 in DNA: TGTGCCAGCTCACCACAGATGGGGGGTGGCGCAGATACGCAGTATTTT. This encodes CASSPQMGGGADTQYF. Based on the CDR3 plus reference TRBV18 and TRBJ2-3, the full variable domain is NAGVMQNPRHLVRRRGQEARLRCSPMKGHSHVYWYRQLPEEGLKFMVYLQKENIIDESGMPKERFSAEFPKEGPSILRIQQVVRGDSAAYFCASSPQMGGGADTQYFGPGTRLTVL.

The J gene is TRBJ1-1, the V gene TRBV6-6; D is perhaps TRBD1 (5 bases). The CDR3 covers 15 residues. Germline loops: CDR1 MNHNY, CDR2 SVGAGI (reference sequence). Between the trimmed V and J ends, which lost 6 bases and 1 base, there was a span of 15 bases. CDR3 sequence reads: CASRPQARGNTEAFF. As DNA, the CDR3 is TGTGCCAGCAGACCCCAGGCGAGGGGGAACACTGAAGCTTTCTTT.

The sample holds one count of this clone. V is TRBV7-9 and J is TRBJ2-1; D gene unclear. Trimming pared 0 bases from V and 4 bases from J, leaving 10 bases between. This CDR3 spans 15 amino acids. CDR1 SEHNR and CDR2 FQNEAQ come from the germline V gene (reference sequence). In DNA, the CDR3 is TGTGCCAGCAGCTTAGCTAACGGGTTATACAATGAGCAGTTCTTC. Its protein product is CASSLANGLYNEQFF.

As DNA, the CDR3 is TGTGCCAGCAGCTTAGTAGGACTCTTGAACACTGAAGCTTTCTTT. This translates into CASSLVGLLNTEAFF. The gene calls are TRBV7-2 and TRBJ1-1, with D hard to call. CDR3 length: 15 residues. V was pared by 1 base and J by 0 bases, with 9 bases between. Germline lookup yields CDR1 SGHTA and CDR2 FQGNSA.

The chain combines TRBV2 with TRBJ1-5, with D unclear. Trimming cost V 4 bases and J 0 bases, with 7 bases left between them. This CDR3 contains 14 residues. Germline values: CDR1 SNHLY, CDR2 FYNNEI. CDR3 sequence: CASSGTISNQPQHF. CDR3 nucleotides: TGTGCCAGCAGTGGTACAATTAGCAATCAGCCCCAGCATTTT. The whole variable domain, remainder taken from reference TRBV2 and TRBJ1-5, is EPEVTQTPSHQVTQMGQEVILRCVPISNHLYFYWYRQILGQKVEFLVSFYNNEISEKSEIFDDQFSVERPDGSNFTLKIRSTKLEDSAMYFCASSGTISNQPQHFGDGTRLSIL.

V gene TRBV29-1 combines with J gene TRBJ2-1; 11 nucleotides agree with TRBD1. The ends lost 8 bases at V and 8 bases at J; junction bases unmatched: 14. This CDR3 is built from 15 residues. Germline V gives CDR1 SQVTM, CDR2 ANQGSEA. This CDR3 is CSILRTGGSIDEQFF. CDR3 DNA: TGCAGCATCCTCCGGACAGGGGGCTCTATCGATGAGCAGTTCTTC.

The genes are TRBV18 and TRBJ1-2, with no clear D. Looked up from germline, CDR1 is KGHSH and CDR2 is LQKENI. The V end was cut by 5 bases, the J end by 2 bases, with 21 bases between. The CDR3 runs 17 residues. The CDR3 nucleotides are TGTGCCAGCTCAGAAACCCTATACGGGGATCCCAACTATGGCTACACCTTC. Its protein is CASSETLYGDPNYGYTF.

The chain links TRBV2 to TRBJ2-3; tentatively, D is TRBD1 or TRBD2 (5 bases each). CDR1 is SNHLY, CDR2 FYNNEI, per germline. The CDR3 sequence is 12 residues long. Trimming removed 8 bases from V and 1 base from J, with 7 bases in between. CDR3 protein: CASGDRTDTQYF. CDR3 DNA sequence: TGTGCCAGCGGGGACCGCACAGATACGCAGTATTTT.

V is TRBV5-1 and J is TRBJ2-1; perhaps TRBD1 as D (5 bases). V lost 4 bases, J lost 8 bases, and 16 bases lay in between. CDR1 SGHRS and CDR2 YFSETQ come from the germline V gene. The CDR3 has 14 amino acids. As DNA, the CDR3 is TGCGCCAGCAGCCCCTCCCAGGGTGAGGATGAGCAGTTCTTC. Amino acid sequence: CASSPSQGEDEQFF.

The V and J genes are TRBV18 and TRBJ1-5, with 9 bases matching TRBD1. Germline V lookup: CDR1 KGHSH, CDR2 LQKENI. The ends lost 4 bases at V and 8 bases at J; junction bases unmatched: 9. The CDR3 length is 15 residues. DNA for the CDR3: TGTGCCAGCTCACTGGTGGGACAGGGTCTAAAGCCCCAGCATTTT. Its protein is CASSLVGQGLKPQHF.

This clone was observed a single time. The chain recombines TRBV19 with TRBJ2-3; TRBD2 aligns across 9 bases. The CDR3 has 18 amino acids. The V gene end was trimmed by 4 bases and the J gene end by 3 bases; junction bases not matched to a gene: 14. Germline V gene data show CDR1 as LNHDA and CDR2 as SQIVND (reference sequence). The CDR3 DNA follows: TGTGCCAGTAGTAATGGGGGCTCTCTAGCGGGAAATACAGATACGCAGTATTTT. It translates to CASSNGGSLAGNTDTQYF.

This chain joins TRBV12-5 and TRBJ2-7, with D perhaps being TRBD1 or TRBD2 (5 bases each). V was pared by 5 bases and J by 7 bases, with 18 bases between. There are 14 residues in the CDR3. Germline CDR1 reads LGHNT; CDR2 reads FRNRAP. CDR3 residues: CASGPPCGREEQYV. In nucleotides, the CDR3 is TGTGCTAGTGGTCCCCCATGCGGCAGGGAGGAGCAGTACGTC.